This passage covers 28 T cell receptor beta chains from one sample sequenced in a study of blood T cells in healthy people across ages. The authors ran a second PCR of about 6 to 11 cycles using a sample-barcoded 5' primer and a J-beta primer mix. TCRdb fed the 5' RACE reads into MiXCR, producing one record per CDR3 protein. The data hold about a million distinct CDR3 sequences, with roughly 43% observed a single time. The sequenced sample was blood. The source of these receptors is a man aged 25-40 years in good health.

The chain is built from TRBV7-2 and TRBJ2-3; D is unresolved. The CDR3 has 14 residues. Between the trimmed V and J ends, which lost 5 bases and 1 base, there was a span of 10 bases. Germline lookup yields CDR1 SGHTA and CDR2 FQGNSA. Here the CDR3 DNA reads TGTGCCAGCAGCCCCACATTACGCACAGATACGCAGTATTTT. Protein: CASSPTLRTDTQYF.

The chain uses TRBV6-5 and TRBJ1-2; D is perhaps TRBD1 (6 bases). V lost 6 bases and J 4 bases, leaving 15 bases between the germline ends. The CDR3 has 14 residues. CDR1 MNHEY and CDR2 SVGAGI come from the germline V gene. The CDR3 reads CASRPVGGGYGYTF. The CDR3 region has the DNA TGTGCCAGCAGACCCGTAGGGGGAGGCTATGGCTACACCTTC.

The genes are TRBV5-1 and TRBJ2-1; possibly TRBD2 for D (5 bases). Per germline, CDR1 SGHRS and CDR2 YFSETQ. Trimming took off 4 bases at V and 9 bases at J, with 17 bases between the two ends. The CDR3 covers 14 residues. The CDR3 DNA sequence: TGCGCCAGCAGCACAAGGACTGGTCCCAGTGAGCAGTTCTTC. Protein: CASSTRTGPSEQFF.

This clonotype occurred a few times. V gene TRBV6-5 combines with J gene TRBJ1-5; D not resolved. Germline lookup yields CDR1 MNHEY and CDR2 SVGAGI. Trimming removed 2 bases from V and 3 bases from J, with 11 bases in between. The CDR3 is 15 residues long. CDR3 in amino acids: CASSYDGSFNQPQHF. Written as DNA, the CDR3 is TGTGCCAGCAGTTACGACGGGAGTTTCAATCAGCCCCAGCATTTT.

This clonotype appeared a single time. This chain joins TRBV7-9 and TRBJ2-7, with TRBD1 matching 7 bases. The germline V gene has CDR1 SEHNR and CDR2 FQNEAQ (reference sequence). V gave up 3 bases and J gave up 5 bases; unmatched junction bases: 4. The CDR3 is 13 amino acids. DNA of the CDR3: TGTGCCAGCAGCTTCCGGACAGGTGACGAGCAGTACTTC. Its protein is CASSFRTGDEQYF.

This clonotype was detected only a few times. CDR3 residues: CASSQEGGLAYEQYF. The CDR3 DNA sequence: TGCGCCAGCAGCCAAGAAGGTGGGCTCGCCTACGAGCAGTACTTC. The genes are TRBV4-1 and TRBJ2-7; D ambiguous. This CDR3 is built from 15 residues. In germline, CDR1 is MGHRA, CDR2 YSYEKL. V lost 0 bases to trimming and J lost 2 bases, with 11 bases between them.

This clonotype was seen more than once but under ten times. This sequence joins TRBV10-3 and TRBJ1-1, with TRBD1 identical over 10 bases. The CDR3 sequence is 15 residues long. V gave up 3 bases and J gave up 3 bases; unmatched junction bases: 4. CDR1 and CDR2 from the germline V gene are ENHRY and SYGVKD. CDR3 loop: CAISDSGTGDTEAFF. DNA for the CDR3: TGTGCCATCAGTGATTCCGGGACAGGGGACACTGAAGCTTTCTTT.

This chain connects TRBV29-1 to TRBJ1-2; D may be TRBD1 (5 bases). The germline V gene encodes CDR1 SQVTM and CDR2 ANQGSEA. With 4 bases removed from V and 8 bases from J, the gap between germline ends came to 14 bases. The CDR3 spans 12 residues. CDR3 nucleotide sequence: TGCAGCGTTGGGGGGACGGGAGGGGGCTACACCTTC. Protein sequence: CSVGGTGGGYTF.

This chain uses TRBV5-1 with TRBJ2-3; D perhaps matches TRBD1 (5 bases). Germline V gene lookup returns CDR1 SGHRS and CDR2 YFSETQ. Deletions cut 0 bases from V and 0 bases from J, with 14 bases between. The length of the CDR3 is 17 residues. This CDR3 is CASSLGGLDSSTDTQYF. CDR3 nucleotides: TGCGCCAGCAGCTTGGGGGGCCTCGACTCTAGCACAGATACGCAGTATTTT.

The rearrangement uses TRBV12-3 or TRBV12-4 and TRBJ2-2; D unclear. V lost 11 bases and J lost 1, with 11 bases in between. The CDR3 is 13 amino acids. The CDR3 DNA follows: TGTGCCGGCACGGACGGGAACACCGGGGAGCTGTTTTTT. This gives the protein CAGTDGNTGELFF.

As concerns this clonotype: Relative to the germline gene, one junction end is altered; a read error may explain this. The rearrangement joins TRBV6-2 or TRBV6-3 to TRBJ2-5; D possibly corresponds to TRBD2 (5 bases). The CDR3 covers 14 residues. Looked up from germline, CDR1 is MNHEY and CDR2 is SVGEGT. CDR3 in DNA: TGTGCCAGCAGTTACGAGCTGAAGGGAGAGACCCAGAACTTC. Its translation: CASSYELKGETQNF.

J is TRBJ1-2 and V is TRBV20-1; TRBD1 matches 8 bases. V dropped 0 bases and J dropped 8; count of bases not matched to a gene: 2. This CDR3 region has 12 residues. Germline CDR1 and CDR2: DFQATT and SNEGSKA (reference sequence). The chain's CDR3 is CSARDQGAGYTF. The DNA of the CDR3 is TGCAGTGCTAGAGATCAGGGGGCCGGCTACACCTTC.

This sequence joins TRBV27 and TRBJ2-7; D may be TRBD1 (5 bases). The germline V and J ends were trimmed by 5 bases and 3 bases, with 20 bases remaining between them. This CDR3 is 16 amino acids long. Germline V gene data show CDR1 as MNHEY and CDR2 as SMNVEV (reference sequence). The CDR3 coding sequence is TGTGCCAGCAGTAGTCTGGGGCAGAAAGGGGACTACGAGCAGTACTTC. This gives the protein CASSSLGQKGDYEQYF.

A word on this clonotype: Given a much more abundant clone one base away, this may be a read error. Here the CDR3 DNA reads TGTGCCAGCAGCTTGGGGACTAGCGGGCTCACAGATACGCGGTATTTT. Translating gives CASSLGTSGLTDTRYF. The rearrangement links TRBV5-5 to TRBJ2-3, with 11 nucleotides matching TRBD2. Germline values: CDR1 SGHKS, CDR2 YYEKEE (reference sequence). The CDR3 runs to 16 residues.

There are a few counts of this clonotype. This CDR3 is CASSLPQRQETQYF. CDR3 coding DNA: TGTGCCAGCAGCCTCCCGCAGAGACAAGAGACCCAGTACTTC. The chain is built from TRBV11-1 and TRBJ2-5; no reliable D call. CDR3 length: 14 residues. Germline CDR1 and CDR2: SGHAT and FQDESV (reference sequence). V was clipped by 5 bases and J by 2 bases, with 12 bases between them.

For the CDR3, the DNA is TGTGCCAGCAGTTTCCTAAGTTCGGGGTCGGGCTCCTACAATGAGCAGTTCTTC. The encoded protein is CASSFLSSGSGSYNEQFF. The V gene is TRBV12-3 or TRBV12-4, the J gene TRBJ2-1, with D possibly being TRBD2 (5 bases). Trimming removed 3 bases from V and 0 bases from J, with 18 bases in between. CDR3 length equals 18 residues.

The CDR3 nucleotides read TGTGCCATCATCACATCTTACAATGAGCAGTTCTTC. Translated, it gives CAIITSYNEQFF. The chain joins TRBV10-3 to TRBJ2-1; D is unclear. The germline V and J ends were trimmed by 7 bases and 4 bases, with 8 bases remaining between them. The CDR3 covers 12 residues. Germline assignment: CDR1 ENHRY and CDR2 SYGVKD.

CDR3 bases: TGTGCCAGCAGTTCAGCGGAGGGAACTAATGAAAAACTGTTTTTT. Protein sequence: CASSSAEGTNEKLFF. The chain uses TRBV28 and TRBJ1-4; D remains unclear. The CDR3 covers 15 residues. Germline V gene data show CDR1 as MDHEN and CDR2 as SYDVKM. V lost 4 bases and J lost 1, with 10 bases in between.

This rearrangement joins TRBV7-2 to TRBJ1-5; maybe TRBD1 (6 bases). The CDR3 has 15 amino acids. Trimming left V 1 base short and J 3 bases short, with 10 bases between. In germline, CDR1 is SGHTA, CDR2 FQGNSA. CDR3 in amino acids: CASSLETGPNQPQHF. DNA of the CDR3: TGTGCCAGCAGCTTAGAGACAGGTCCCAATCAGCCCCAGCATTTT.

V is TRBV4-1 and J is TRBJ2-5; a possible D gene is TRBD2 (5 bases). Trimming removed 0 bases from V and 11 bases from J, with 22 bases in between. The CDR3 consists of 16 residues. Looked up from germline, CDR1 is MGHRA and CDR2 is YSYEKL. This CDR3 reads CASSQDSGSDYNEQYF. The DNA for the CDR3 is TGCGCCAGCAGCCAAGATTCGGGTAGCGACTACAATGAGCAGTACTTC.

V gene TRBV6-6 combines with J gene TRBJ2-4; D is tentatively TRBD1 or TRBD2 (7 bases each). The J call may be faulty, since TRBJ2-7 better matches the DNA end. CDR1 and CDR2 (germline): MNHNY, SVGAGI (reference sequence). The CDR3 consists of 16 residues. CDR3 DNA: TGTGCCAGCAGTTACTCGCTACAGGGGAGGGCCTACGAGCAGTACTTC. Protein sequence: CASSYSLQGRAYEQYF.

V usage is TRBV28 and J usage is TRBJ2-7; 9 bases are shared with TRBD1. Germline V lookup: CDR1 MDHEN, CDR2 SYDVKM. V shed 6 bases and J 0 bases; nucleotides not matched to a gene: 6. The CDR3 sequence is 15 residues long. The CDR3 nucleotides read TGTGCCAGCAGCCCCCTGGGACAGGGCTCCTACGAGCAGTACTTC. Residues: CASSPLGQGSYEQYF.

The sample holds a few counts of this clonotype. The chain couples TRBV7-2 to TRBJ2-5; 8 bases are shared with TRBD1. The CDR3 has 15 residues. Germline V gene data show CDR1 as SGHTA and CDR2 as FQGNSA. Losses at the gene ends were 5 bases for V and 1 base for J; bases not matched to a gene: 6. CDR3 in DNA: TGTGCCAGCAGCACTAGACAGGGGCTCCAAGAGACCCAGTACTTC. This sequence encodes CASSTRQGLQETQYF.

V usage is TRBV20-1 and J usage is TRBJ1-2, with no clear D. CDR3 length equals 11 residues. V lost 1 base and J lost 9, with 9 bases in between. Germline assignment: CDR1 DFQATT and CDR2 SNEGSKA (reference sequence). The CDR3 DNA is TGCAGTGCTAGAGGTGTCTGGAGCTACACCTTC. Its translation is CSARGVWSYTF.

In this sample, this clonotype turned up a few times. V is TRBV15 and J is TRBJ2-7, with TRBD2 as a possible D gene (6 bases). This CDR3 is 16 amino acids long. The V and J ends lost 5 bases and 0 bases respectively, with 17 bases between them. Looked up from germline, CDR1 is LNHNV and CDR2 is YYDKDF (reference sequence). The CDR3 protein is CATSPQLAPSSYEQYF. CDR3 coding DNA: TGTGCCACCAGCCCCCAGCTAGCGCCGAGCTCCTACGAGCAGTACTTC. The variable domain in full, with the rest retrieved from reference TRBV15 and TRBJ2-7, is DAMVIQNPRYQVTQFGKPVTLSCSQTLNHNVMYWYQQKSSQAPKLLFHYYDKDFNNEADTPDNFQSRRPNTSFCFLDIRSPGLGDTAMYLCATSPQLAPSSYEQYFGPGTRLTVT.

This clonotype has only a few counts. V and J are TRBV7-9 and TRBJ1-4; D is unresolved. The CDR3 length is 14 residues. The germline V gene encodes CDR1 SEHNR and CDR2 FQNEAQ (reference sequence). The germline V and J ends were trimmed by 2 bases and 7 bases, with 11 bases remaining between them. CDR3: CASSLSIGVEKLFF. The CDR3 DNA reads as TGTGCCAGCAGCTTAAGCATCGGGGTTGAAAAACTGTTTTTT.

CDR3 sequence: CASKGVGNEQFF. CDR3 DNA: TGTGCCAGCAAGGGAGTCGGAAATGAGCAGTTCTTC. The chain employs TRBV12-3 or TRBV12-4 and TRBJ2-1; D is perhaps TRBD2 (5 bases). V was shortened by 7 bases and J by 7 bases, with 11 bases between the two germline ends. The CDR3 is 12 residues long.

CDR3 coding DNA: TGTGCCAGCAGCTTATCCACTAGCGGGGGGACCAATGAGCAGTTCTTC. Protein: CASSLSTSGGTNEQFF. The rearrangement uses TRBV7-2 and TRBJ2-1; TRBD2 matches 12 bases. There are 16 residues in the CDR3. Germline V lookup: CDR1 SGHTA, CDR2 FQGNSA. V gave up 2 bases and J gave up 6 bases; unmatched junction bases: 5.